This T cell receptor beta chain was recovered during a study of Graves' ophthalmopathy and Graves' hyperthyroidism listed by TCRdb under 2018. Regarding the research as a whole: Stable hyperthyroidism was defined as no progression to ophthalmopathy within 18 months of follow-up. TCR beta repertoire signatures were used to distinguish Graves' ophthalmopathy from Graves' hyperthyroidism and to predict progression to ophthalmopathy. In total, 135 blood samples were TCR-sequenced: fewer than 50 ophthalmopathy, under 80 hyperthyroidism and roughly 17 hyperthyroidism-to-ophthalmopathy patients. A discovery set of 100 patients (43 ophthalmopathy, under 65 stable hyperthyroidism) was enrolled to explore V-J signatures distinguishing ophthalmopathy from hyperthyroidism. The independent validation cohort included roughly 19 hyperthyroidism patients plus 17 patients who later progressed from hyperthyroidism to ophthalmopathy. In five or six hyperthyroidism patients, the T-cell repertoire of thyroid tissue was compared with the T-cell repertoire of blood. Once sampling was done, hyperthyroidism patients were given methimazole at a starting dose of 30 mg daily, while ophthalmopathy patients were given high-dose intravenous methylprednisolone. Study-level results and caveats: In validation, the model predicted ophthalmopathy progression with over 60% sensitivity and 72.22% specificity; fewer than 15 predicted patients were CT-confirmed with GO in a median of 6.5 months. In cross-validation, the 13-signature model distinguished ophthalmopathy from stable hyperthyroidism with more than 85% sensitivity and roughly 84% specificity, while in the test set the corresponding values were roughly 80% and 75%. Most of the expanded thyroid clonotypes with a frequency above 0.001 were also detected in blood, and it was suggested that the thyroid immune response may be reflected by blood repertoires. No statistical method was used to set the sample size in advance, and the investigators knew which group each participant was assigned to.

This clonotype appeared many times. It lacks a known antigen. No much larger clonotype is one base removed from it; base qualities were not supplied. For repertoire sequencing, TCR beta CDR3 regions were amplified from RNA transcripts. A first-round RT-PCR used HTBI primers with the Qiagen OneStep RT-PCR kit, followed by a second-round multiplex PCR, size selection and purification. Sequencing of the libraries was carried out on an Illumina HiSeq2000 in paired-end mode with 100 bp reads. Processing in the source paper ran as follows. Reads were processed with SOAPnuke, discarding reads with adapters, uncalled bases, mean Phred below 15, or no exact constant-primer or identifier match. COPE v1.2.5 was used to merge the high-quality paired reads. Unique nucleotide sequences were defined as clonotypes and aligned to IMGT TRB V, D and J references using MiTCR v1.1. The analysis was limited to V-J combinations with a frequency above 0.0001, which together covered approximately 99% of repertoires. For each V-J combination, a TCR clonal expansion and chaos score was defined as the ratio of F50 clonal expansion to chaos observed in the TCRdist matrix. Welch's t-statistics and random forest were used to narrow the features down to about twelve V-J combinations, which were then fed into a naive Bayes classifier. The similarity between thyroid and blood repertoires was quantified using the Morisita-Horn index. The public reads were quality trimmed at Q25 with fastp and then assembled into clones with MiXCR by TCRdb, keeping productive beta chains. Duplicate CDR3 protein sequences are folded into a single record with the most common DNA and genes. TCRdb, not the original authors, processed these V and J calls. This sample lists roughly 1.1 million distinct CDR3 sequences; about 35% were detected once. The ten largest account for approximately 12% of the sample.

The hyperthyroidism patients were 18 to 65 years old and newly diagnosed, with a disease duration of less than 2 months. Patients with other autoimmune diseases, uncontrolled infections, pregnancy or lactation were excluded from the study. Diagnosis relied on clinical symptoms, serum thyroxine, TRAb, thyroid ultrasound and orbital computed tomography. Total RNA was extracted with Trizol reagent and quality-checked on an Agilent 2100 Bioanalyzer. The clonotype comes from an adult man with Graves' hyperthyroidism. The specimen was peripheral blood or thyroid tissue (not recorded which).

The CDR3 has the sequence CASSPRRRVTYGYTF. The DNA sequence is as follows: TGTGCCAGCAGTCCTCGTCGCAGGGTCACCTATGGCTACACCTTC. The chain joins TRBV12-3 or TRBV12-4 to TRBJ1-2; TRBD1 is a weak D gene call, 5 bases matching. The CDR3 covers 15 residues, taking in both the cysteine and the phenylalanine. Just the 45-base CDR3 DNA is kept, in frame starting at base 1. Trimming takes 5 bases from V and 4 bases from J, and the germline ends sit 17 bases apart.